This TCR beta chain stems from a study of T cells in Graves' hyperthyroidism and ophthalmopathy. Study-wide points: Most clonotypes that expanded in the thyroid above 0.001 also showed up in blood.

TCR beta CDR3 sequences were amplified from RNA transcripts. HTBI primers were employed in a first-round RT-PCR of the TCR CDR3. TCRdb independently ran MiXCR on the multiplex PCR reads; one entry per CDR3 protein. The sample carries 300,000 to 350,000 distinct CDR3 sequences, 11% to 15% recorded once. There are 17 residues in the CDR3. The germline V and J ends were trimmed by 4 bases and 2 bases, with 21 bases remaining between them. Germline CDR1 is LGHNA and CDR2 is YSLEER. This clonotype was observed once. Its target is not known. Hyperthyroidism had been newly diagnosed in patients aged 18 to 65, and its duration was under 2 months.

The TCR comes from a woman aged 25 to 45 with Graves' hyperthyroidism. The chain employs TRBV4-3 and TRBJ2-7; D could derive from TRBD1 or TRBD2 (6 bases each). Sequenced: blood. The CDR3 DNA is TGCGCCAGCAGCCTTTTTTGGGAGGACAGAACTCCCTACGAGCAGTACTTC. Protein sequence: CASSLFWEDRTPYEQYF.